One sample yielded the 26 T cell receptor beta chains listed below, sequenced in a study of blood T cell repertoires in COVID-19. Method: immunoSEQ multiplex PCR; TCRdb's copy keeps in-frame clones and lacks some. The sample lists about 100,000 clones; 88% were seen once. The sequencing sample was made of peripheral blood. The receptors originated from a human donor in a cohort sampled during active COVID-19.

The chain uses TRBV19 and TRBJ1-1; 12 positions match TRBD1. This CDR3 contains 15 residues. J lost 10 bases, V lost 8 bases, and 14 bases had no gene match. Germline loops: CDR1 LNHDA, CDR2 SQIVND (reference sequence). CDR3 bases: TGTGCCAGTGAACAGGGGACAGGGGGCCTAGTAAGAGCTTTCTTT. Amino acids: CASEQGTGGLVRAFF.

This clone was counted once. The V call is TRBV19, the J call TRBJ2-7; 8 nucleotides agree with TRBD2. CDR3 length equals 15 residues. Trimming removed 5 bases from V and 0 bases from J; junction bases left unmatched: 6. The germline V gene has CDR1 LNHDA and CDR2 SQIVND (reference sequence). The CDR3 spells CASSDKAGVSYEQYF. CDR3 DNA: TGTGCCAGTAGTGATAAAGCGGGAGTCTCCTACGAGCAGTACTTC.

The CDR3 is CASSGAGTYEQYF. The CDR3, as DNA: TGTGCCAGCAGCGGAGCGGGGACCTACGAGCAGTACTTC. V and J are TRBV12-3 or TRBV12-4 and TRBJ2-7; 7 nucleotides match TRBD2. CDR3 size: 13 residues. Trimming at V came to 6 bases and at J to 2 bases, leaving 4 bases not matched to a gene.

The rearrangement uses TRBV12-5 and TRBJ1-1, with D uncertain. CDR1 is LGHNT and CDR2 is FRNRAP in the germline V gene. V was trimmed by 0 bases and J by 3 bases, leaving 11 bases between them. The CDR3 has 15 amino acids. The CDR3 spells CASGLVLTLYTEAFF. CDR3 sequence (DNA): TGTGCTAGTGGTTTGGTACTAACACTTTACACTGAAGCTTTCTTT.

The rearrangement joins TRBV7-2 to TRBJ2-7; D may be TRBD2 (6 bases). Germline loops: CDR1 SGHTA, CDR2 FQGNSA. Trimming took 5 bases from V and 0 from J, leaving 8 bases between them. CDR3 length: 13 amino acids. CDR3 sequence (DNA): TGTGCCAGCAGCCGGGACTCCTCCTACGAGCAGTACTTC. This codes for CASSRDSSYEQYF. Full variable domain (remainder filled in from reference TRBV7-2 and TRBJ2-7): GAGVSQSPSNKVTEKGKDVELRCDPISGHTALYWYRQSLGQGLEFLIYFQGNSAPDKSGLPSDRFSAERTGGSVSTLTIQRTQQEDSAVYLCASSRDSSYEQYFGPGTRLTVT.

The V and J genes are TRBV7-8 and TRBJ2-7; tentative D call: TRBD2 (6 bases). V gave up 5 bases and J gave up 3 bases, with 11 bases separating them. The CDR3 loop spans 13 amino acids. Germline CDR1 and CDR2: SGHVS and FQNEAQ. CDR3 coding DNA: TGTGCCAGCAGCAACCGGGACTTCTACGAGCAGTACTTC. It is translated as CASSNRDFYEQYF.

This clone was counted a single time. CDR3 DNA: TGTGCCAGCAGCTTCGGGGGACTTGAAGCTTTCTTT. Translated: CASSFGGLEAFF. This chain uses TRBV11-2 with TRBJ1-1; D may be TRBD1 (5 bases). CDR1 and CDR2 (germline): SGHAT, FQNNGV. CDR3 length equals 12 residues. Trimming shortened V by 3 bases and J by 7 bases, and 9 bases separated the two germline ends.

This clone was seen a few times. The rearrangement joins TRBV18 to TRBJ1-5, with a possible D match to TRBD1 (6 bases). The CDR3 runs to 13 residues. V dropped 5 bases and J dropped 2 bases, with 7 bases sitting between them. CDR1 KGHSH and CDR2 LQKENI come from the germline V gene. The CDR3 nucleotides read TGTGCCAGCTCAGGGGGCGGCAATCAGCCCCAGCATTTT. This translates into CASSGGGNQPQHF. Supplemented by reference TRBV18 and TRBJ1-5, the full variable domain reads NAGVMQNPRHLVRRRGQEARLRCSPMKGHSHVYWYRQLPEEGLKFMVYLQKENIIDESGMPKERFSAEFPKEGPSILRIQQVVRGDSAAYFCASSGGGNQPQHFGDGTRLSIL.

The chain uses TRBV5-5 and TRBJ2-2, with D tentatively TRBD1 (6 bases). Looked up from germline, CDR1 is SGHKS and CDR2 is YYEKEE (reference sequence). V was trimmed by 1 base and J by 7 bases, leaving 17 bases between them. CDR3 size: 16 residues. The DNA of the CDR3 is TGTGCCAGCAGCTTGATGGGGGCCCCTCGATACGGGGAGCTGTTTTTT. It translates to CASSLMGAPRYGELFF.

The rearrangement links TRBV25-1 to TRBJ1-1; the D is unclear. The CDR3 runs 12 residues. CDR1 MGHDK and CDR2 SYGVNS come from the germline V gene. Trimming left V 4 bases short and J 7 bases short, with 10 bases between. The chain's CDR3 is CASSGSGIEAFF. The CDR3 nucleotides read TGTGCCAGCAGTGGGTCAGGAATTGAAGCTTTCTTT.

CDR3 sequence (DNA): TGTGCCAGCAGTGAATTTGGACAGGGGCTCACCGGGGAGCTGTTTTTT. It encodes CASSEFGQGLTGELFF. The chain has TRBV25-1 and TRBJ2-2; 9 bases line up with TRBD1. The trim removed 1 base at V and 4 bases at J, leaving 4 bases unmatched. From germline, CDR1 is MGHDK and CDR2 SYGVNS. The CDR3 sequence is 16 residues long.

The CDR3 spells CASSEDYSTDTQYF. The CDR3 DNA reads as TGCGCCAGCAGTGAAGACTACTCCACAGATACGCAGTATTTT. This chain connects TRBV10-1 to TRBJ2-3; D possibly corresponds to TRBD2 (5 bases). The V end was cut by 3 bases, the J end by 2 bases, with 9 bases between. This CDR3 spans 14 amino acids. Germline CDR1 reads WNHNN; CDR2 reads SYGVQD (reference sequence).

This clone was observed once. This chain links TRBV4-2 with TRBJ1-2; 10 bases line up with TRBD1. CDR3 length equals 17 residues. Unmatched junction bases numbered 12, after V lost 0 bases and J lost 8 bases. CDR1 and CDR2 from the germline V gene are LGHNA and YNFKEQ. CDR3 bases: TGTGCCAGCAGCCAAGAGTCGGGGGGACAGGGGATAATAGGCTACACCTTC. Translation gives CASSQESGGQGIIGYTF.

This clone appeared once. The V and J genes are TRBV10-1 and TRBJ1-1; D is ambiguous. Trimming removed 0 bases from V and 10 bases from J, with 12 bases in between. Germline lookup yields CDR1 WNHNN and CDR2 SYGVQD (reference sequence). The CDR3 contains 13 residues. The CDR3 sequence is CASSESLGSSAFF. CDR3 nucleotides: TGCGCCAGCAGTGAGTCGTTGGGGAGTTCAGCTTTCTTT.

For the CDR3, the DNA is TGTGCCAGCAGTGAATGGTTGGGCAGCCGGCAGTTCTTC. Translating it yields CASSEWLGSRQFF. V gene TRBV25-1 combines with J gene TRBJ2-1, with unresolved D. Per the germline V gene, CDR1 is MGHDK and CDR2 is SYGVNS. The CDR3 consists of 13 residues. Trimming took off 1 base at V and 12 bases at J, with 13 bases between the two ends.

The chain joins TRBV7-9 to TRBJ2-2; TRBD2 might be the D (6 bases). The CDR3 contains 15 residues. V gave up 5 bases and J gave up 1 base, with 11 bases separating them. Germline assignment: CDR1 SEHNR and CDR2 FQNEAQ (reference sequence). CDR3 sequence: CASSLDGGNTGELFF. CDR3 coding DNA: TGTGCCAGCAGCCTCGACGGGGGGAACACCGGGGAGCTGTTTTTT.

The V and J genes are TRBV4-1 and TRBJ2-3; D perhaps matches TRBD2 (7 bases). CDR1 and CDR2 from the germline V gene are MGHRA and YSYEKL. The V and J ends lost 4 bases and 1 base respectively, with 15 bases between them. This CDR3 spans 16 amino acids. The chain's CDR3 is CASSPGVSGGTDTQYF. CDR3 bases: TGCGCCAGCAGCCCAGGGGTCAGCGGGGGCACAGATACGCAGTATTTT.

The chain carries TRBV5-4 and TRBJ1-4; D uncertain. Trimming shortened V by 4 bases and J by 8 bases, and 18 bases separated the two germline ends. CDR1 and CDR2 from the germline V gene are SGHNT and YYREEE (reference sequence). The CDR3 is 15 residues long. This CDR3 reads CASSKGREEEEKLFF. The CDR3 DNA reads TGTGCCAGCAGCAAGGGTCGGGAAGAGGAGGAAAAACTGTTTTTT.

The gene calls are TRBV2 and TRBJ2-7; 8 bases are a match to TRBD1. J lost 2 bases, V lost 6 bases, and 9 bases had no gene match. CDR1 and CDR2 from the germline V gene are SNHLY and FYNNEI. CDR3 length: 15 residues. DNA for the CDR3: TGTGCCAGCAGGGCCGGGACAGGAGAACCCTACGAGCAGTACTTC. Amino acids: CASRAGTGEPYEQYF.

The rearrangement joins TRBV28 to TRBJ2-4, with D possibly matching TRBD2 (7 bases). V shed 5 bases and J shed 0 bases, with 14 bases lying between them. The CDR3 totals 16 residues. The germline V gene encodes CDR1 MDHEN and CDR2 SYDVKM. In DNA form, the CDR3 reads TGTGCCAGCAGTCAAGGGGGGGTAGCAGCCAAAAACATTCAGTACTTC. Amino acids: CASSQGGVAAKNIQYF.

CDR3 sequence reads: CASSVRVGGANSNQPQHF. The CDR3 DNA reads TGTGCCAGCAGCGTTAGGGTGGGCGGGGCCAACTCCAATCAGCCCCAGCATTTT. V usage is TRBV7-2 and J usage is TRBJ1-5, with D possibly TRBD1 on 5 matching bases. Germline-derived CDR1 and CDR2 are SGHTA and FQGNSA. V lost 5 bases to trimming and J lost 3 bases, with 23 bases between them. This CDR3 spans 18 amino acids.

The chain uses TRBV30 and TRBJ1-5; D perhaps matches TRBD1 (6 bases). Germline values: CDR1 GTSNPN, CDR2 SVGIG (reference sequence). This CDR3 has 13 residues. V lost 2 bases to trimming and J lost 4 bases, with 9 bases between them. This CDR3 is CAWSSQGNQPQHF. CDR3 in DNA: TGTGCCTGGAGTTCGCAGGGGAATCAGCCCCAGCATTTT.

In DNA form, the CDR3 reads TGTGCCAGTAGTATAGAGTGGCGAGGGGGTGGGGAGCCCCAGCATTTT. It yields the protein CASSIEWRGGGEPQHF. This chain joins TRBV19 and TRBJ1-5; perhaps TRBD1 as D (6 bases). The CDR3 loop spans 16 amino acids. V was trimmed by 0 bases and J by 8 bases, leaving 17 bases between them. Germline V gene data show CDR1 as LNHDA and CDR2 as SQIVND (reference sequence).

This sequence joins TRBV6-1 and TRBJ2-6; D unresolved. Looked up from germline, CDR1 is MNHNS and CDR2 is SASEGT. V was shortened by 0 bases and J by 2 bases, with 5 bases between the two germline ends. The CDR3 is 15 residues long. The CDR3 coding sequence is TGTGCCAGCAGTGAAGCCCGGGCTGGGGCCAACGTCCTGACTTTC. This gives the protein CASSEARAGANVLTF.

The chain employs TRBV6-1 and TRBJ2-3; D possibly corresponds to TRBD1 (5 bases). The CDR3 runs 14 residues. Germline lookup yields CDR1 MNHNS and CDR2 SASEGT. V was trimmed by 1 base and J by 1 base, leaving 6 bases between them. CDR3 residues: CASSEGTRTDTQYF. The CDR3 DNA reads TGTGCCAGCAGTGAAGGGACACGCACAGATACGCAGTATTTT.

The chain recombines TRBV5-1 with TRBJ1-1; maybe TRBD1 (5 bases). V was trimmed by 5 bases and J by 6 bases, leaving 17 bases between them. The CDR3 runs to 14 residues. The germline CDR1 and CDR2 sequences are SGHRS and YFSETQ. CDR3 DNA: TGCGCCAGCAGTACTACGACCGTCAGGGCTGAAGCTTTCTTT. It specifies CASSTTTVRAEAFF.